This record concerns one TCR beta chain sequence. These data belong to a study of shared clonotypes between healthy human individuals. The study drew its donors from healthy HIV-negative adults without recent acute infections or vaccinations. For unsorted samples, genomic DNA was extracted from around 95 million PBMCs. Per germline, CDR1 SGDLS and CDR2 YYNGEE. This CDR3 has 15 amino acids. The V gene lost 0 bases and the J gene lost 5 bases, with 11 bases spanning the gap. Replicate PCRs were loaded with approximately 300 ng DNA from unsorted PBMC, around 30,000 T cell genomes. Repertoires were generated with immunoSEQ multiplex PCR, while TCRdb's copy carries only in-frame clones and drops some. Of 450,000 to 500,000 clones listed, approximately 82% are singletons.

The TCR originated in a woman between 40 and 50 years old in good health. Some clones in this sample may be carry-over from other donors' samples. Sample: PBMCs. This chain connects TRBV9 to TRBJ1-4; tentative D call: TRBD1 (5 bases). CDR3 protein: CASSVGGGGNEKLFF. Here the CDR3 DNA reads TGTGCCAGCAGCGTAGGGGGCGGCGGCAATGAAAAACTGTTTTTT.